This is a list of T cell receptor beta chains from one sample in a study of blood T cell repertoires in COVID-19. Generated by immunoSEQ multiplex PCR, the TCRdb table keeps only in-frame clones and is missing some. The data show some 150,000 clones, 70% to 90% seen once. Sequences were obtained from peripheral blood. The origin of the receptors is a human donor in a cohort sampled during active COVID-19. Each CDR3 is given with its conserved first and last residue. The order of the fields is V gene, D gene, clone size, J gene, CDR3 DNA, CDR3 protein. A D gene is named only where the DNA matches it firmly. Where a row states a size, it is once, few, many or the class of an expanded clone; other rows omit it.

TRBV4-1	NA	NA	TRBJ1-1	TGCGCCAGCAGCCTCAGCCCCGTGGGGGGAAACACTGAAGCTTTCTTT	CASSLSPVGGNTEAFF
TRBV5-1	NA	few	TRBJ2-3	TGCGCCAGCATCGCGGGAAGGGGCCACCAAGATACGCAGTATTTT	CASIAGRGHQDTQYF
TRBV19	NA	NA	TRBJ1-1	TGTGCCAGTAGTATTGGGGGCTCGGACACTGAAGCTTTCTTT	CASSIGGSDTEAFF
TRBV5-1	TRBD2	NA	TRBJ2-1	TGCGCCAGCAGCTTGGCGCGTAGCGGGACTTATCACTCCTACAATGAGCAGTTCTTC	CASSLARSGTYHSYNEQFF
TRBV7-9	TRBD1	NA	TRBJ1-1	TGTGCCAGCAGCCCCCCGCGGTCAGGGGGCGTCACTGAAGCTTTCTTT	CASSPPRSGGVTEAFF
TRBV11-2	TRBD2	NA	TRBJ2-1	TGTGCCAGCAGCTTATCTGCACTAGCGGGCACCAATGAGCAGTTCTTC	CASSLSALAGTNEQFF
TRBV2	NA	NA	TRBJ1-5	TGTGCCAGCAGTGAAACGATCGGACAGAATCAGCCCCAGCATTTT	CASSETIGQNQPQHF
TRBV3-1/TRBV3-2	TRBD2	NA	TRBJ2-1	TGTGCCAGCAGCTCCGGGACTAGCGGGGGGGCCCGAGAGTTCTTC	CASSSGTSGGAREFF
TRBV4-1	NA	NA	TRBJ1-6	TGCGCCAGCAGCCAAGCCAGAGGGAATTCACCCCTCCACTTT	CASSQARGNSPLHF
TRBV7-8	TRBD2	NA	TRBJ2-1	TGTGCCAGCAGCTCCCGTGGGGTGCTAGCGGGGGAAGGCTCCTACAATGAGCAGTTCTTC	CASSSRGVLAGEGSYNEQFF
TRBV9	NA	few	TRBJ2-7	TGTGCCAGCAGCCGGAGCGGGCTTTCCTACGAGCAGTACTTC	CASSRSGLSYEQYF
TRBV30	TRBD2	few	TRBJ2-5	TGTGCCTGGAGTGTAGCGGGGGCCTCCGTGGAGACCCAGTACTTC	CAWSVAGASVETQYF
TRBV21-1	NA	NA	TRBJ1-5	TGTGCCAGCAGCAATAACAGGGGCTCGAGCAATCAGCCCCAGCATTTT	CASSNNRGSSNQPQHF